A single sample is the source of the 10 T cell receptor beta chains below, sequenced in a study of neoadjuvant nivolumab and ipilimumab in lung cancer (TCRdb year 2020). Per the publication, the time point label means: at surgical resection after neoadjuvant nivolumab +/- ipilimumab. Library generation was performed with the immunoSEQ multiplex PCR assay. TCRdb stores this immuneACCESS table with in-frame sequences only. Part of the clones is absent; in the studies checked, under half of the shortfall reflects unresolved V genes, and no reason is known for the rest. The sample table contains 5,800 or so clones; only one count was recorded for 65% of them. Roughly 15% of the sample lies in the top ten. The sequences come from tumor tissue, collected after neoadjuvant nivolumab, alone or with ipilimumab, at or shortly before surgery. These receptors were collected from an adult with non-small cell lung cancer.

The V and J genes are TRBV7-4 and TRBJ2-2; the D gene is possibly TRBD2 (5 bases). CDR1 and CDR2 (germline): SGHVT, SQSDAQ. This CDR3 has 16 amino acids. The V end was cut by 2 bases, the J end by 7 bases, with 17 bases between. Written as DNA, the CDR3 is TGTGCCAGCAGCTTACAGCCTAGCCCACGAGGCGGGGAGCTGTTTTTT. It codes for CASSLQPSPRGGELFF.

The chain couples TRBV7-3 to TRBJ2-4; TRBD2 agrees at 8 bases. The V gene end was trimmed by 5 bases and the J gene end by 9 bases; junction bases not matched to a gene: 9. Germline V gene sequence: CDR1 SGHTA, CDR2 FQGTGA. The CDR3 loop spans 14 amino acids. CDR3 bases: TGTGCCAGCAGCCCCGGGAGGGTGGGGAGCATTCAGTACTTC. The encoded protein is CASSPGRVGSIQYF. The entire variable domain, with the rest obtained from reference TRBV7-3 and TRBJ2-4, is as follows: GAGVSQTPSNKVTEKGKYVELRCDPISGHTALYWYRQSLGQGPEFLIYFQGTGAADDSGLPNDRFFAVRPEGSVSTLKIQRTERGDSAVYLCASSPGRVGSIQYFGAGTRLSVL.

This clone was seen a handful of times. The chain is built from TRBV25-1 and TRBJ2-1; the D is unclear. Germline assignment: CDR1 MGHDK and CDR2 SYGVNS. The CDR3 consists of 13 residues. Trimming removed 4 bases at V and 2 bases at J, with 6 bases between. DNA for the CDR3: TGTGCCAGCAGTGCGGCGGCCTACAATGAGCAGTTCTTC. Translation gives CASSAAAYNEQFF.

This clone was seen once. The rearrangement uses TRBV6-5 and TRBJ2-5, with D possibly TRBD2 on 6 matching bases. Trimming removed 1 base from V and 3 bases from J, with 6 bases in between. Germline CDR1 and CDR2: MNHEY and SVGAGI. The CDR3 length is 13 residues. Here the CDR3 DNA reads TGTGCCAGCAGTTACTGGGGGGAAGAGACCCAGTACTTC. This codes for CASSYWGEETQYF.

The chain employs TRBV5-1 and TRBJ1-3; the D gene is possibly TRBD1 (5 bases). V lost 1 base and J lost 0, with 11 bases in between. Per the germline V gene, CDR1 is SGHRS and CDR2 is YFSETQ. The CDR3 totals 16 residues. The CDR3 loop is CASSLTHGGSGNTIYF. The CDR3 DNA sequence: TGCGCCAGCAGCTTGACTCACGGGGGCTCTGGAAACACCATATATTTT.

The chain has TRBV2 and TRBJ1-2; 7 bases fit TRBD1. The CDR3 has 14 residues. Germline V gene data show CDR1 as SNHLY and CDR2 as FYNNEI. V gave up 9 bases and J gave up 4 bases; unmatched junction bases: 11. CDR3 sequence: CASKRTQGPYGYTF. The CDR3 coding sequence is TGTGCCAGTAAAAGGACACAGGGGCCCTATGGCTACACCTTC. The full variable domain, completed using reference TRBV2 and TRBJ1-2, is EPEVTQTPSHQVTQMGQEVILRCVPISNHLYFYWYRQILGQKVEFLVSFYNNEISEKSEIFDDQFSVERPDGSNFTLKIRSTKLEDSAMYFCASKRTQGPYGYTFGSGTRLTVV.

The V call is TRBV5-1, the J call TRBJ2-7; maybe TRBD2 (6 bases). Per the germline V gene, CDR1 is SGHRS and CDR2 is YFSETQ. CDR3 length: 14 residues. V was trimmed by 0 bases and J by 3 bases, leaving 10 bases between them. The CDR3 nucleotides read TGCGCCAGCAGCTTGGCCATGGGGGGCTACGAGCAGTACTTC. Residues: CASSLAMGGYEQYF.

The chain carries TRBV11-2 and TRBJ2-5; D is ambiguous. The V and J ends lost 5 bases and 5 bases respectively, with 12 bases between them. CDR3 length: 13 amino acids. Germline-derived CDR1 and CDR2 are SGHAT and FQNNGV. The CDR3 sequence: CASSPSFVETQYF. CDR3 nucleotides: TGTGCCAGCAGCCCATCTTTCGTGGAGACCCAGTACTTC.

CDR3 region: CASSSSSSGQYMNTEAFF. For the CDR3, the DNA is TGCGCCAGCAGCTCCTCCTCTTCGGGACAGTACATGAACACTGAAGCTTTCTTT. The V gene is TRBV5-1, the J gene TRBJ1-1, with TRBD1 identical over 7 bases. The CDR3 loop spans 18 amino acids. J gave up 0 bases and V 3 bases, and 14 bases lay outside the gene matches. In germline, CDR1 is SGHRS, CDR2 YFSETQ.

This chain links TRBV29-1 with TRBJ2-7; 10 bases line up with TRBD2. The CDR3 is 14 amino acids. Looked up from germline, CDR1 is SQVTM and CDR2 is ANQGSEA. The V and J ends lost 5 bases and 4 bases, in that order; junction bases with no gene match: 8. CDR3 coding DNA: TGCAGCGTTCTAGCGGGAGCCCTATTTTACGAGCAGTACTTC. It specifies CSVLAGALFYEQYF.